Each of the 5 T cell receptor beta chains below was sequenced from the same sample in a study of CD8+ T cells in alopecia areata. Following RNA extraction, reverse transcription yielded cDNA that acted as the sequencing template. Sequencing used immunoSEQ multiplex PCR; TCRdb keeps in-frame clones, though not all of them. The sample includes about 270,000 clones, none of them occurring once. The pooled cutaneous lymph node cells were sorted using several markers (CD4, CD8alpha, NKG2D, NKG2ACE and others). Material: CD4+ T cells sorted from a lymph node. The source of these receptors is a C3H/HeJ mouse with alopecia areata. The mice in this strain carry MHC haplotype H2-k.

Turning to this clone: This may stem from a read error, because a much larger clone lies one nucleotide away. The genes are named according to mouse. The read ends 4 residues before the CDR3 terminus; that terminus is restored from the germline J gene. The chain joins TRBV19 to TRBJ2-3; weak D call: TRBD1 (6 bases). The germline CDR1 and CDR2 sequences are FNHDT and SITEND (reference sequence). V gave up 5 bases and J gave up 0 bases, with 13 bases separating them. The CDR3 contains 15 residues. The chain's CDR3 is CASRTGTTSAETLYF. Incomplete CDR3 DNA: TGTGCCAGCAGGACCGGGACAACTAGTGCAGAA. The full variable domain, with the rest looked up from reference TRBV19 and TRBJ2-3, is GGIITQTPKFLIGQEGQKLTLKCQQNFNHDTMYWYRQDSGKGLRLIYYSITENDLQKGDLSEGYDASREKKSSFSLTVTSAQKNEMAVFLCASRTGTTSAETLYFGSGTRLTVL.

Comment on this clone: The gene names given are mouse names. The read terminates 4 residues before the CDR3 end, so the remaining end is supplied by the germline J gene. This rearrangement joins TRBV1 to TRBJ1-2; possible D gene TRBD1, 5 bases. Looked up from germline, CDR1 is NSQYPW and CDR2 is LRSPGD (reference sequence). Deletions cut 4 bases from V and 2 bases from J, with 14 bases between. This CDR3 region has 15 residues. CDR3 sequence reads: CTCSVGQGSNSDYTF. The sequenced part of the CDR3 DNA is TGCACCTGCAGTGTCGGGCAGGGCTCTAACTCC. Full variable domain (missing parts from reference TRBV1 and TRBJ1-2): VTLLEQNPRWRLVPRGQAVNLRCILKNSQYPWMSWYQQDLQKQLQWLFTLRSPGDKEVKSLPGADYLATRVTDTELRLQVANMSQGRTLYCTCSVGQGSNSDYTFGSGTRLLVI.

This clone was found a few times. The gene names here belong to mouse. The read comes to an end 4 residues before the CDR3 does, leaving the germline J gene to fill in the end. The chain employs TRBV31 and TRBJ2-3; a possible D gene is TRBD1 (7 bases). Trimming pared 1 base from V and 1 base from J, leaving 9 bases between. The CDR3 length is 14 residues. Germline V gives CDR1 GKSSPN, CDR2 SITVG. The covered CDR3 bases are TGTGCCTGGAGTCAGGGGGCTGGTGCAGAA. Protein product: CAWSQGAGAE. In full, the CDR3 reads CAWSQGAGAETLYF.

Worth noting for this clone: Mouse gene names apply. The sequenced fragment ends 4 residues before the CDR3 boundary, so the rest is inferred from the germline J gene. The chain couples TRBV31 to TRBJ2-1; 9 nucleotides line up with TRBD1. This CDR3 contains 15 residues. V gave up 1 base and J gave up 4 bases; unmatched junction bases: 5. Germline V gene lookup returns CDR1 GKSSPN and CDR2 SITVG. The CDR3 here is CAWSRSGTGYAEQFF. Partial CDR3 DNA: TGTGCCTGGAGTCGATCCGGGACAGGGTATGCT.

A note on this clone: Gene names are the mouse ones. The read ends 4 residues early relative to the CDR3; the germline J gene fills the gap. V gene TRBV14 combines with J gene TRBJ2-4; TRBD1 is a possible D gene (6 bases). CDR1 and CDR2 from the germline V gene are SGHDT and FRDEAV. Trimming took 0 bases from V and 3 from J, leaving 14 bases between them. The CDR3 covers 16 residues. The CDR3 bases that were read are TGTGCCAGCAGTTTCTTCCCAGGGGCCGGCCAAAAC. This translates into CASSFFPGAGQN. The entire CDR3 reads CASSFFPGAGQNTLYF.